The clone carrying this T cell receptor (beta chain) has ten or more counts. Libraries were prepared by immunoSEQ multiplex PCR; TCRdb keeps only in-frame clonotypes and omits some of them. The sample contains under 15,000 clones, about 28% of which appear only once. This sample is drawn from a study of sequential checkpoint blockade in melanoma. CDR3 length: 14 amino acids. Trimming shortened V by 5 bases and J by 7 bases, and 17 bases separated the two germline ends. Germline CDR1 and CDR2: MNHGY and SAAAGT. Specified treatment: randomized to nivolumab then ipilimumab (arm A) or the reverse (arm B). Patients had received no earlier DNA-damaging chemotherapy.

The chain recombines TRBV6-8 with TRBJ1-2, with D perhaps TRBD1 (5 bases). This TCR was sampled from a human donor with melanoma. The sequenced sample was tumor tissue (inferred from file names), obtained from a patient given nivolumab and ipilimumab in sequence. CDR3 DNA sequence: TGTGCCAGCAGTGAGAGGGGAACAGTGAGTGGCTACACCTTC. Amino acids: CASSERGTVSGYTF.